This T cell receptor beta chain was profiled in a study of blood T cell repertoires in COVID-19. Trimming pared 6 bases from V and 8 bases from J, leaving 11 bases between. This CDR3 has 13 residues. Data came from immunoSEQ multiplex PCR; TCRdb stores just in-frame clones and leaves some out. There are 150,000 to 200,000 clones in the sample; roughly 79% occur only once, and approximately 12% lies in the top ten. The sample holds one count of this clone. Sequences were obtained from peripheral blood. The chain employs TRBV12-3 or TRBV12-4 and TRBJ1-6; D uncertain. This TCR derives from an elderly woman with COVID-19, enrolled during active disease. This CDR3 reads CASRQNWDSPLHF. The DNA for the CDR3 is TGTGCCAGCAGACAGAACTGGGATTCACCCCTCCACTTT.